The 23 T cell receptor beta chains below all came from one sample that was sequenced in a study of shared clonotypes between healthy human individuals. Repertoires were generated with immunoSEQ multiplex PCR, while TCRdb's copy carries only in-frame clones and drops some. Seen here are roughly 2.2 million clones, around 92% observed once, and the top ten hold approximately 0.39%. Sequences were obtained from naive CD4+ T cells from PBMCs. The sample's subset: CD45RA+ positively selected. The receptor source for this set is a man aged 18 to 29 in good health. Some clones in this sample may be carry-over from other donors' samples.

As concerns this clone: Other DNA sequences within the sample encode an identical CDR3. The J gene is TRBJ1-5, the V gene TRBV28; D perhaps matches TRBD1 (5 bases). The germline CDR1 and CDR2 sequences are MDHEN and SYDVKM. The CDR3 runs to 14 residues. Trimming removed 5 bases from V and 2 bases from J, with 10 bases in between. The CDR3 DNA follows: TGTGCCAGCAGTCGTGGGGGAGGCAATCAGCCCCAGCATTTT. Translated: CASSRGGGNQPQHF.

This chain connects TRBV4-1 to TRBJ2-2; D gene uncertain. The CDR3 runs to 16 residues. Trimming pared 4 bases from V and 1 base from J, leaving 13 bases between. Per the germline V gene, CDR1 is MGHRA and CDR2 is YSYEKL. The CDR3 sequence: CASSPNPGWNTGELFF. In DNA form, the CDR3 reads TGCGCCAGCAGCCCAAACCCCGGCTGGAACACCGGGGAGCTGTTTTTT.

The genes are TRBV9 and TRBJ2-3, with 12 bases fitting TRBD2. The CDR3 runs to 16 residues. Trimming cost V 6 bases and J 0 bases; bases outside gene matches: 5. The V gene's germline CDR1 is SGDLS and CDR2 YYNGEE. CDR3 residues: CASTSSGRGSTDTQYF. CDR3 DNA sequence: TGTGCCAGCACTTCTAGCGGGAGGGGTAGCACAGATACGCAGTATTTT.

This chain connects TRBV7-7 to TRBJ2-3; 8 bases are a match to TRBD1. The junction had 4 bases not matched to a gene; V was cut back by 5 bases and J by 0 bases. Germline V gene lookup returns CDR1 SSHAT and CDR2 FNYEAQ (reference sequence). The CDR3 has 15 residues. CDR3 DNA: TGTGCCAGCAGCGCGACAGGGGCTAGCACAGATACGCAGTATTTT. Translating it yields CASSATGASTDTQYF.

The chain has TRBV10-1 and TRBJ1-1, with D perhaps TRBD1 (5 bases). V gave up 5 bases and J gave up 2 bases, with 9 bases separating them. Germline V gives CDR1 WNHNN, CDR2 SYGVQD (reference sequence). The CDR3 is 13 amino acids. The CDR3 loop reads CASSPGPNTEAFF. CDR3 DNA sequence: TGCGCCAGCAGTCCGGGACCAAACACTGAAGCTTTCTTT.

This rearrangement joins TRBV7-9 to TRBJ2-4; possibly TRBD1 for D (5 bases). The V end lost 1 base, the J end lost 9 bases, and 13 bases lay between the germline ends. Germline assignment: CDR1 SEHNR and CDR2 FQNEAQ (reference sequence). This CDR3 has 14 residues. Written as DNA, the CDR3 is TGTGCCAGCAGCTTAGAGGGCAGGGCGGCCATTCAGTACTTC. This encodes CASSLEGRAAIQYF.

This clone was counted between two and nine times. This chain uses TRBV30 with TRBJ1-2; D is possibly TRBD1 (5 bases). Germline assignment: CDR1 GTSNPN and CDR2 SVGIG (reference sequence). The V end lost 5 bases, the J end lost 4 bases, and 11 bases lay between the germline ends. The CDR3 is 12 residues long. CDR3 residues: CAWGAGFYGYTF. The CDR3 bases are TGTGCCTGGGGGGCGGGTTTCTATGGCTACACCTTC.

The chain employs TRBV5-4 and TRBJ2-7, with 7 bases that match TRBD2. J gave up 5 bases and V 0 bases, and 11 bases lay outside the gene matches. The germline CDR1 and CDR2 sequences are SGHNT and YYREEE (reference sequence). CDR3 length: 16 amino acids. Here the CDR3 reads CASSLARAGDEDEQYF. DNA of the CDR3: TGTGCCAGCAGCTTGGCACGGGCGGGAGACGAAGACGAGCAGTACTTC.

The DNA for the CDR3 is TGTGCCAGCGCGCAAGGACAGGGGTATTGGGAGACCCAGTACTTC. It yields the protein CASAQGQGYWETQYF. The chain employs TRBV28 and TRBJ2-5, with TRBD1 matching over 9 bases. The V segment lost 8 bases and the J segment 5 bases; nucleotides outside the gene matches: 12. In germline, CDR1 is MDHEN, CDR2 SYDVKM. CDR3 length: 15 amino acids.

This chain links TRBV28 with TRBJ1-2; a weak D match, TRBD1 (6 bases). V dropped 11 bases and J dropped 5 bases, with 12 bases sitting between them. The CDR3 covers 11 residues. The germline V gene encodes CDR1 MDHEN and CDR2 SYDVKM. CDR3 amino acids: CAGGQPYGYTF. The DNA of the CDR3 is TGTGCCGGAGGACAGCCTTATGGCTACACCTTC.

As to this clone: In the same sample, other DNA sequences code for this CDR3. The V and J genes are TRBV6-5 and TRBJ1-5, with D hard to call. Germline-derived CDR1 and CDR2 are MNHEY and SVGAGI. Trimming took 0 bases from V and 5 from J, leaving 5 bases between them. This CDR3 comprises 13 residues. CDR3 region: CASSYSRDQPQHF. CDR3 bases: TGTGCCAGCAGTTACTCGAGGGATCAGCCCCAGCATTTT.

The CDR3 DNA follows: TGTGCCAGCAGGCCCTCCCGTGAAGACTATGGCTACACCTTC. This gives the protein CASRPSREDYGYTF. The V gene is TRBV6-6, the J gene TRBJ1-2; D remains ambiguous. CDR3 size: 14 residues. The V end lost 6 bases, the J end lost 3 bases, and 14 bases lay between the germline ends. Germline CDR1 is MNHNY and CDR2 is SVGAGI (reference sequence).

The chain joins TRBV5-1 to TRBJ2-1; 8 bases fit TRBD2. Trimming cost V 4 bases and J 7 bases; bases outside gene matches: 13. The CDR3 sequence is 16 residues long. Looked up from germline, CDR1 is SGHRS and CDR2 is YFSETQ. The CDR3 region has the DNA TGCGCCAGCAGCGCCGACCCCAGCGGGAGAGGGAATGAGCAGTTCTTC. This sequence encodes CASSADPSGRGNEQFF.

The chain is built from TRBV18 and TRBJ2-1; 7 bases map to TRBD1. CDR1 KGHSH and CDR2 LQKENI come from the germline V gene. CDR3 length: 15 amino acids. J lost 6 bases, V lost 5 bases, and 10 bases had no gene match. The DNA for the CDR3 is TGTGCCAGCTCAGCCCGGGGACAGTTGGGCAATGAGCAGTTCTTC. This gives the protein CASSARGQLGNEQFF.

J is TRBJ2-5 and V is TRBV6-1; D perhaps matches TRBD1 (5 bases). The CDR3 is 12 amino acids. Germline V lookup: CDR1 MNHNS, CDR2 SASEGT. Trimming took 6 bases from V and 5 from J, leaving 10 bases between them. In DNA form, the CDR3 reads TGTGCCAGCAGCAAAGGGGTGGAGACCCAGTACTTC. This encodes CASSKGVETQYF.

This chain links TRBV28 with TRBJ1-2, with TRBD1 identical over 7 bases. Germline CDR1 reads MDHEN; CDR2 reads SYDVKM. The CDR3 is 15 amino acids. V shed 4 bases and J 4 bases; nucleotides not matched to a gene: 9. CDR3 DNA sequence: TGTGCCAGCAGTTCAGCGACAGGGTGGGGCTATGGCTACACCTTC. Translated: CASSSATGWGYGYTF.

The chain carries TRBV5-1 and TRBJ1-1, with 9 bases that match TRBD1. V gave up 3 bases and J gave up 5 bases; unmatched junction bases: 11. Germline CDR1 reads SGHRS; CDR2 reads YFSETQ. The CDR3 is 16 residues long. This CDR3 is CASSYRTGQGRTEAFF. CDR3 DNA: TGCGCCAGCAGCTACCGAACAGGACAGGGGAGGACTGAAGCTTTCTTT.

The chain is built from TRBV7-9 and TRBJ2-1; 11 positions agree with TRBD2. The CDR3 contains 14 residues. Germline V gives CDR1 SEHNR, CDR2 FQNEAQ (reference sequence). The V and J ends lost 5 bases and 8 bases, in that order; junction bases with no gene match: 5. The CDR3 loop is CASSPLAGGYEQFF. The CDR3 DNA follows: TGTGCCAGCAGCCCGCTAGCGGGAGGCTATGAGCAGTTCTTC.

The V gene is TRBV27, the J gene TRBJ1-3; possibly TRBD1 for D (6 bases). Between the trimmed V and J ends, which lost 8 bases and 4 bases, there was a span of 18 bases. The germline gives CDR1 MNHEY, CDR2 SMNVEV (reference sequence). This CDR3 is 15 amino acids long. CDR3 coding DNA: TGTGCCAGCTACTCTCCCCGGGACAAGGGAAACACCATATATTTT. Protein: CASYSPRDKGNTIYF.

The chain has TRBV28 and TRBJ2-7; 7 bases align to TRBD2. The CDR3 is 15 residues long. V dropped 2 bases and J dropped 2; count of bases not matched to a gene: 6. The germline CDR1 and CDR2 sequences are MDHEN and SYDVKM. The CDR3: CASSLRAGLAYEQYF. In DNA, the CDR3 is TGTGCCAGCAGTTTACGAGCGGGATTAGCCTACGAGCAGTACTTC. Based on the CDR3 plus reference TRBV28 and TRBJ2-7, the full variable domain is DVKVTQSSRYLVKRTGEKVFLECVQDMDHENMFWYRQDPGLGLRLIYFSYDVKMKEKGDIPEGYSVSREKKERFSLILESASTNQTSMYLCASSLRAGLAYEQYFGPGTRLTVT.

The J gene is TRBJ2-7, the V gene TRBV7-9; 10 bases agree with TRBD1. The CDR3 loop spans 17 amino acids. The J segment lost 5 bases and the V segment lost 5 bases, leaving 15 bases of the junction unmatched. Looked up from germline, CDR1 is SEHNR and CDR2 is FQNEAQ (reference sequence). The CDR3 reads CASSQTLGLGTGDEQYF. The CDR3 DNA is TGTGCCAGCAGCCAAACCCTGGGTCTGGGGACAGGGGACGAGCAGTACTTC.

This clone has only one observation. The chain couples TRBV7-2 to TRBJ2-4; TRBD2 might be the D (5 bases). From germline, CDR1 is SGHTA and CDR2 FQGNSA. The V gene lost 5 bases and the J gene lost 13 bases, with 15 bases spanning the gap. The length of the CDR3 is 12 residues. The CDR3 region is CASSLDYPKQYF. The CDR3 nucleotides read TGTGCCAGCAGCCTTGACTACCCGAAACAGTACTTC.

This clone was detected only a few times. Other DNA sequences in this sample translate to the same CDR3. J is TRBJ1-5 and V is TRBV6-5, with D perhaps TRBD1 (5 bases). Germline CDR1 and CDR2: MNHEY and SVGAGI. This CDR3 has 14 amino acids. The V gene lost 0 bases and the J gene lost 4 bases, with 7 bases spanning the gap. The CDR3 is CASSYSRGNQPQHF. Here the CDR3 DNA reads TGTGCCAGCAGTTACTCTCGGGGGAATCAGCCCCAGCATTTT.